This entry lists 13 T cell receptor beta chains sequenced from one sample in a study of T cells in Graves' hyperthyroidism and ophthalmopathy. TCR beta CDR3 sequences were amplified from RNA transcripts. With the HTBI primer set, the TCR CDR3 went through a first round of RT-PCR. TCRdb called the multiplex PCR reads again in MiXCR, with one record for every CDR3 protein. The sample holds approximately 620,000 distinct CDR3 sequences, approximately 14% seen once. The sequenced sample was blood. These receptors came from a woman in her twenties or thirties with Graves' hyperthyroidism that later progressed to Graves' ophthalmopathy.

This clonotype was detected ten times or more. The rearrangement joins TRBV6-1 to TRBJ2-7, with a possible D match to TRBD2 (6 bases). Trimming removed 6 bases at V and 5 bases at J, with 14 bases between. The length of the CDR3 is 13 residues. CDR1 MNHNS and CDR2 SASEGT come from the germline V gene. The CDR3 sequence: CASRFGASDEQYF. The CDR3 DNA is TGTGCCAGCAGATTCGGGGCTAGCGACGAGCAGTACTTC.

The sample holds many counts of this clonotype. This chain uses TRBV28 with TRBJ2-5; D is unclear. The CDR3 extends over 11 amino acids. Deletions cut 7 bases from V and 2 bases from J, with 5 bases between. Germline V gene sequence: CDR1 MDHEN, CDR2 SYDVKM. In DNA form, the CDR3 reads TGTGCCAGCACAGATCAAGAGACCCAGTACTTC. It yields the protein CASTDQETQYF. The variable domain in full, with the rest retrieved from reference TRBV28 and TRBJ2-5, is DVKVTQSSRYLVKRTGEKVFLECVQDMDHENMFWYRQDPGLGLRLIYFSYDVKMKEKGDIPEGYSVSREKKERFSLILESASTNQTSMYLCASTDQETQYFGPGTRLLVL.

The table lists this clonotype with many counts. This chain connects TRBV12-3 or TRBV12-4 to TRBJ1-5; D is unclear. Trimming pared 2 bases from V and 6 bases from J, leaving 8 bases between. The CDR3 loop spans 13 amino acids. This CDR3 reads CASSLQSAQPQHF. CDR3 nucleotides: TGTGCCAGCAGTTTACAGAGCGCTCAGCCCCAGCATTTT.

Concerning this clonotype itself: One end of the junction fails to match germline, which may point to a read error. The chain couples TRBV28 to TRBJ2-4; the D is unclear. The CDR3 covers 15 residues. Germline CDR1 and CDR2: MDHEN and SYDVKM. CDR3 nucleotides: TGTGCCAGCAGTTTACTTACACCAGGCAAAAACATTCAGTGCTTC. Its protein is CASSLLTPGKNIQCF. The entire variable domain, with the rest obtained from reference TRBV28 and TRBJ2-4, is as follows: DVKVTQSSRYLVKRTGEKVFLECVQDMDHENMFWYRQDPGLGLRLIYFSYDVKMKEKGDIPEGYSVSREKKERFSLILESASTNQTSMYLCASSLLTPGKNIQCFGAGTRLSVL.

CDR3 sequence: CAISDPEGSALSWANVLTF. The CDR3 nucleotides are TGTGCCATCAGTGATCCGGAGGGTTCCGCCCTCTCCTGGGCCAACGTCCTGACTTTC. This chain connects TRBV10-3 to TRBJ2-6, with D maybe TRBD2 (6 bases). Trimming shortened V by 3 bases and J by 5 bases, and 23 bases separated the two germline ends. CDR3 length: 19 residues. Germline CDR1 is ENHRY and CDR2 is SYGVKD.

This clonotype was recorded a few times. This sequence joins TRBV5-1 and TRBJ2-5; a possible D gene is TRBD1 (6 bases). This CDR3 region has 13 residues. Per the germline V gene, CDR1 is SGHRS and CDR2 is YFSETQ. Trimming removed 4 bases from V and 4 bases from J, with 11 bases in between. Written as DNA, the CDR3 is TGCGCCAGCAGCCGGGACAATTCAGAGACCCAGTACTTC. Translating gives CASSRDNSETQYF. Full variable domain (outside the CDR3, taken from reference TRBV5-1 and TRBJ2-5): KAGVTQTPRYLIKTRGQQVTLSCSPISGHRSVSWYQQTPGQGLQFLFEYFSETQRNKGNFPGRFSGRQFSNSRSEMNVSTLELGDSALYLCASSRDNSETQYFGPGTRLLVL.

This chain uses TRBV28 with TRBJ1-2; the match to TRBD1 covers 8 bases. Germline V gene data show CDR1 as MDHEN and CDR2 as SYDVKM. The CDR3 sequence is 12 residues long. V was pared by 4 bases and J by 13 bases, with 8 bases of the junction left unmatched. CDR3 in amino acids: CASSSPRDRTTF. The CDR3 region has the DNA TGTGCCAGCAGTTCTCCCCGGGACAGGACCACCTTC.

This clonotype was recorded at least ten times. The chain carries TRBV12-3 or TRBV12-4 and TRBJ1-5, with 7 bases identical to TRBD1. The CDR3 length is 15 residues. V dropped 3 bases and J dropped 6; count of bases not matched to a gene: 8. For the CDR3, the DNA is TGTGCCAGCAGTTTGAACAGGGGTAAAGTTCAGCCCCAGCATTTT. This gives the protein CASSLNRGKVQPQHF.

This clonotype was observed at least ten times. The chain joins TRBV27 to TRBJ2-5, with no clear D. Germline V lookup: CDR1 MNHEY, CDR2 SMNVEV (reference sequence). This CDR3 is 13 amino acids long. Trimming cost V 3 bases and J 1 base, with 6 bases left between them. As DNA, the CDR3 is TGTGCCAGCAGTTTGATCGCCCAAGAGACCCAGTACTTC. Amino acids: CASSLIAQETQYF.

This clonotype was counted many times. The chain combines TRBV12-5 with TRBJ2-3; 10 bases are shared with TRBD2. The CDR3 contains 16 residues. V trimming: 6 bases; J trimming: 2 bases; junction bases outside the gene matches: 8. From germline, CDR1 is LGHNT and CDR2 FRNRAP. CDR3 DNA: TGTGCTAGTGGAAAAGGGACTAGCGTCCACACAGATACGCAGTATTTT. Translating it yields CASGKGTSVHTDTQYF.

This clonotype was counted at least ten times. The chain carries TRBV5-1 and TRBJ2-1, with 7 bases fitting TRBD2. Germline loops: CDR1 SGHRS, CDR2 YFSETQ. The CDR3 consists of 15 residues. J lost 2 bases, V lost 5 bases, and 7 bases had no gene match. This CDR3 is CASSMTGGPYNEQFF. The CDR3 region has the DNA TGCGCCAGCAGTATGACGGGAGGCCCCTACAATGAGCAGTTCTTC.

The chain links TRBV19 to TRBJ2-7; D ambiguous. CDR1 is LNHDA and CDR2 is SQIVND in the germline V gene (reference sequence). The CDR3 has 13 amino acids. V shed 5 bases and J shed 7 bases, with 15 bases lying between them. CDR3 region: CASSQYLPGEQYF. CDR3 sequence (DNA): TGTGCCAGTAGTCAATACCTCCCCGGGGAGCAGTACTTC.

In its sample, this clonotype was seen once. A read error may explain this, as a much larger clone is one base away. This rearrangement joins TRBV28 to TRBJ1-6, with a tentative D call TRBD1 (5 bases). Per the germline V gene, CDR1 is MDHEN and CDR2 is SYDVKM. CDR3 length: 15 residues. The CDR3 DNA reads TGTGTCAGCATTCTATCGGGACTCATGAATTCACCCCTCCACTTT. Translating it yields CVSILSGLMNSPLHF.